The rows below give T cell receptor beta chains drawn from one sample of a study of read filtering for tumor transcriptome and immune sequencing. TCRdb redid the calling of the reads with MiXCR, one entry per CDR3 protein. The sample yields tens of thousands of distinct CDR3 sequences, approximately 15% seen once. The sample taken for sequencing was a population of CD138-negative cells sorted from bone marrow. The receptors derive from a donor aged 40 or older with multiple myeloma. Each CDR3 is given with its conserved first and last residue. The D gene is left open where the match is weak. Expanded clones are given a class, and other clones once, few, many or no size at all.

clone_size | j_call | v_call | d_call | cdr3_nt | cdr3_aa
many | TRBJ2-7 | TRBV28 | NA | TGTGCCAGCAACCTGGATGCGTACGGATACGAGCAGTACTTC | CASNLDAYGYEQYF
many | TRBJ2-1 | TRBV29-1 | TRBD2 | TGCAGCGTTGAGAGTATAGGACTAGAGGCGGTCAATGAGCAGTTCTTC | CSVESIGLEAVNEQFF
many | TRBJ2-5 | TRBV7-9 | NA | TGTGCCAGCAGCTTATTTAGGCAAGAGACCCAGTACTTC | CASSLFRQETQYF
many | TRBJ2-7 | TRBV15 | TRBD1 | TGTGCCACTAAAGAGGGACAGGGTTCCTACGAGCAGTACTTC | CATKEGQGSYEQYF
many | TRBJ2-1 | TRBV6-5 | TRBD1 | TGTGCCAGCAGTTACTCTCCCCTGACAGGGGCGCAGGATGAGCAGTTCTTC | CASSYSPLTGAQDEQFF
few | TRBJ1-1 | TRBV20-1 | TRBD1 | TGCAGTGCTAGAGACGACAGGGTGGCCACTGAAGCTTTCTTT | CSARDDRVATEAFF
many | TRBJ2-3 | TRBV28 | NA | TGTGCCAGCAGTACGAACAGAGATACGCAGTATTTT | CASSTNRDTQYF
few | TRBJ2-7 | TRBV7-9 | TRBD1 | TGTGCCAGCAGCCAGCACGAAGCAGGGGGCAACGAGCAGTACTTC | CASSQHEAGGNEQYF
NA | TRBJ2-1 | TRBV7-2 | TRBD1 | TGTGCCAGCAGCTTTGGGACAGGGTACGGCGATGAGCAGTTCTTC | CASSFGTGYGDEQFF
NA | TRBJ1-1 | TRBV6-2/TRBV6-3 | NA | TGTGTCAGCAGAGACTGGGGGGACACTGAAGCTTTCTTT | CVSRDWGDTEAFF
many | TRBJ2-1 | TRBV29-1 | TRBD2 | TGCAGCGTTGGAGGACTAGCGGGCGGGTACAATGAGCAGTTCTTC | CSVGGLAGGYNEQFF
many | TRBJ2-7 | TRBV10-1 | NA | TGCGCCAGCAGTGAGTTTGGAGTTTACGAGCAGTACTTC | CASSEFGVYEQYF
many | TRBJ1-1 | TRBV28 | TRBD1 | TGTGCCAGCAGTCCCTTAGGACAGGGGGTATCGACTGAAGCTTTCTTT | CASSPLGQGVSTEAFF
many | TRBJ2-1 | TRBV5-1 | NA | TGCGCCAGCAGCGAAGCATTTGAGCAGTTCTTC | CASSEAFEQFF
many | TRBJ2-1 | TRBV24-1 | NA | TGTGCCACCAGTGACCCTGGCACTGGTTTGAATGAGCAGTTCTTC | CATSDPGTGLNEQFF
many | TRBJ2-5 | TRBV6-2/TRBV6-3 | TRBD1 | TGTGCCAGTAGATCCTCAGGGGGACAAGAGACCCAGTACTTC | CASRSSGGQETQYF
many | TRBJ2-1 | TRBV28 | NA | TGTGCCAGCAGTTTACGGTACAATGAGCAGTTCTTC | CASSLRYNEQFF
many | TRBJ2-7 | TRBV5-1 | TRBD1 | TGCGCCAGCAGCTTGGCCGTGGGACAGGTATCCTACGAGCAGTACTTC | CASSLAVGQVSYEQYF
NA | TRBJ2-7 | TRBV28 | NA | TGTGCCAGCAGGGTTCTCCAGGGAACCTACGAGCAGTACTTC | CASRVLQGTYEQYF
few | TRBJ2-7 | TRBV4-1 | NA | TGCGCCAGCAGGCTGTATTACAGGGACTCCTACGAGCAGTACTTC | CASRLYYRDSYEQYF
few | TRBJ2-4 | TRBV2 | NA | TGTGCCAGCAGTGGCAAAAACATTCAGTACTTC | CASSGKNIQYF
NA | TRBJ1-5 | TRBV27 | NA | TGTGCCAGCAAGGCAGGGCCAGGCAATCAGCCCCAGCATTTT | CASKAGPGNQPQHF
once | TRBJ2-1 | TRBV11-2 | NA | TGTGCCAGCGGCCAGGGGCTCTTCTACAATGAGCAGTTCTTC | CASGQGLFYNEQFF
many | TRBJ2-1 | TRBV15 | NA | TGTGCCACCAGCAGATCCTTAGAGGTGGGGAGTGACTACAATGAGCAGTTCTTC | CATSRSLEVGSDYNEQFF
NA | TRBJ2-3 | TRBV23-1 | TRBD1 | TGCGCCAGCCACCTTTGGACAGGCCGTGGTGCAGCCACAGATACGCAGTATTTT | CASHLWTGRGAATDTQYF
many | TRBJ1-5 | TRBV7-2 | TRBD1 | TGTGCCAGCAGCTTAGTGACAGGGTCTAATCAGCCCCAGCATTTT | CASSLVTGSNQPQHF
many | TRBJ2-1 | TRBV29-1 | TRBD1 | TGCAGCGTCTACAGACAGGGGAAGTACAATGAGCAGTTCTTC | CSVYRQGKYNEQFF
many | TRBJ1-1 | TRBV5-1 | NA | TGCGCCAGCAGCTCTGGACCGACGAACACTGAAGCTTTCTTT | CASSSGPTNTEAFF